This T cell receptor beta chain was recovered during a study of shared clonotypes between healthy human individuals. Study-level results: Between a handful of donors, naive CD4 clonotypes were shared at a level of around 5.2%. Clonotype sharing levels among donors were expected to vary with sequencing depth. Generation probabilities of non-shared clonotypes were lower (relative to those shared by all four donors).

The authors divided CD4+ cells into CD45RA+ naive and CD45RA-negative memory subsets. With respect to this clone: Its target is not known.

This CDR3 contains 13 residues. Germline-derived CDR1 and CDR2 are SGHDT and YYEEEE. Trimming cost V 1 base and J 4 bases, with 6 bases left between them. This table comes from immunoSEQ multiplex PCR, and its TCRdb copy is limited to in-frame clones, with some not included. The data show 2 million to 2.5 million clones, roughly 93% seen once. Sequenced input: naive CD4+ T cells from PBMCs. Noted subset: CD45RA+ positively selected. The V call is TRBV5-6, the J call TRBJ1-3, with D unresolved. This TCR was sampled from a man in his late teens or twenties in good health. Some clones in this sample may be carry-over from other donors' samples. The DNA of the CDR3 is TGTGCCAGCAGCTTGACAGTAGGAAACACCATATATTTT. It translates to CASSLTVGNTIYF.